Listed below are T cell receptor beta chains from one sample, sequenced in a study of beta chain features in type 1 diabetes. TCRdb's table, derived via immunoSEQ multiplex PCR, lists solely in-frame clones and lacks some. The repertoire holds roughly 500,000 clones, with about 32% as singletons. Material for sequencing was naive CD4+ T cells from blood. The source of these receptors is a man aged 18 to 29 in good health. The CDR3 runs from the conserved cysteine through the conserved F or W. Each record gives: D gene, V gene, CDR3 protein. A D gene is named only where the DNA matches it firmly.

>TRBD2|TRBV4-1
CASSPLAGGLSRRFF
>-|TRBV30
CAWSVSVVQPQHF
>-|TRBV2
CASRLEGGAYEQYF
>TRBD2|TRBV2
CASSQRETDTQYF
>-|TRBV30
CAWTAGGAEQYF
>-|TRBV9
CASSVAHSRTDTQYF
>-|TRBV10-3
CAITGDANTGELFF
>-|TRBV7-3
CASSPRNPDGEQFF
>-|TRBV9
CASSVATIFTDTQYF
>TRBD1|TRBV23-1
CASSQSGQIQETQYF
>-|TRBV6-5
CASSYSPPGAGETQYF
>-|TRBV7-2
CASSWGSGEQYF
>-|TRBV12-5
CASGLVHGSSYNEQFF
>-|TRBV2
CASSGPQETQYF
>TRBD2|TRBV30
CAWSLGHGGSSGANVLTF
>TRBD2|TRBV30
CAWRLAGAQETQYF
>TRBD2|TRBV28
CASRTRSVGTQYF
>TRBD2|TRBV6-6
CAGTTSGARYEQYF